This passage covers 24 T cell receptor beta chains from one sample sequenced in a study of cytomegalovirus exposure and HLA in healthy donors. The PCR used 60 Vbeta and 13 Jbeta primers. Repertoires were generated with immunoSEQ multiplex PCR, while TCRdb's copy carries only in-frame clones and drops some. The sample shows 95,000 to 100,000 clones, 76% of them seen only once. The sequenced sample was PBMCs. These receptors came from a man between 40 and 49 years old in good health and CMV-seronegative.

V is TRBV6-1 and J is TRBJ2-1; 11 positions agree with TRBD2. Trimming removed 5 bases from V and 6 bases from J; junction bases left unmatched: 3. This CDR3 has 14 amino acids. CDR1 MNHNS and CDR2 SASEGT come from the germline V gene. The CDR3 reads CASSLAGGGNEQFF. The CDR3 DNA is TGTGCCAGCAGTCTAGCGGGGGGTGGCAATGAGCAGTTCTTC.

The V call is TRBV12-5, the J call TRBJ2-7; the match to TRBD1 covers 8 bases. Trimming cost V 6 bases and J 2 bases; bases outside gene matches: 6. This CDR3 comprises 14 residues. Germline assignment: CDR1 LGHNT and CDR2 FRNRAP. CDR3: CASGTQGAPYEQYF. The CDR3 nucleotides are TGTGCTAGTGGGACCCAGGGGGCCCCCTACGAGCAGTACTTC. Looking up the rest from reference TRBV12-5 and TRBJ2-7 gives the full variable domain: DARVTQTPRHKVTEMGQEVTMRCQPILGHNTVFWYRQTMMQGLELLAYFRNRAPLDDSGMPKDRFSAEMPDATLATLKIQPSEPRDSAVYFCASGTQGAPYEQYFGPGTRLTVT.

Only one count was recorded for this clone. The chain carries TRBV19 and TRBJ2-3, with D unresolved. CDR1 and CDR2 from the germline V gene are LNHDA and SQIVND (reference sequence). The CDR3 runs to 12 residues. Trimming cost V 4 bases and J 10 bases, with 12 bases left between them. DNA for the CDR3: TGTGCCAGTAGTACGCCCTCTAATGCGCAGTATTTT. This codes for CASSTPSNAQYF.

The V and J genes are TRBV29-1 and TRBJ1-2; no firm D call. V lost 4 bases and J lost 0, with 9 bases in between. From germline, CDR1 is SQVTM and CDR2 ANQGSEA. The CDR3 runs 13 residues. CDR3 nucleotide sequence: TGCAGCGTTGCGGAGGGCCCTAACTATGGCTACACCTTC. Translating gives CSVAEGPNYGYTF.

The rearrangement links TRBV7-9 to TRBJ2-1, with 9 bases aligning to TRBD2. V trimming: 2 bases; J trimming: 15 bases; junction bases outside the gene matches: 8. From germline, CDR1 is SEHNR and CDR2 FQNEAQ (reference sequence). The CDR3 sequence is 13 residues long. CDR3 DNA: TGTGCCAGCAGCTTATTACTAGCGGGTGCCCCGTTCTTC. It specifies CASSLLLAGAPFF.

The CDR3 region has the DNA TGCGCCAGCAGCTTGGTGCGGGATGGCTACACCTTC. Its protein product is CASSLVRDGYTF. The genes are TRBV5-1 and TRBJ1-2; D remains ambiguous. Trimming removed 0 bases from V and 6 bases from J, with 6 bases in between. The CDR3 extends over 12 amino acids. CDR1 and CDR2 (germline): SGHRS, YFSETQ.

This chain connects TRBV19 to TRBJ1-4; D unclear. The V gene's germline CDR1 is LNHDA and CDR2 SQIVND (reference sequence). Trimming stripped 6 bases from V and 7 bases from J, with 24 bases between. The CDR3 spans 17 residues. The CDR3 DNA follows: TGTGCCAGTAGAAAAAACCACCAAGAGGTAGTAGGTGAAAAACTGTTTTTT. Residues: CASRKNHQEVVGEKLFF.

This rearrangement joins TRBV4-3 to TRBJ2-2, with a tentative D call TRBD1 (6 bases). The V gene lost 4 bases and the J gene lost 4 bases, with 10 bases spanning the gap. Germline CDR1 and CDR2: LGHNA and YSLEER. The CDR3 loop spans 14 amino acids. The CDR3 nucleotides are TGCGCCAGCAGCCCGCAGGGGAGCACCGGGGAGCTGTTTTTT. This translates into CASSPQGSTGELFF.

CDR3 amino acids: CASRVQGTDTQYF. CDR3 nucleotide sequence: TGTGCCAGCAGGGTACAGGGAACAGATACGCAGTATTTT. J is TRBJ2-3 and V is TRBV27; tentative D call: TRBD1 (6 bases). V gave up 6 bases and J gave up 3 bases, with 10 bases separating them. The CDR3 totals 13 residues. Germline-derived CDR1 and CDR2 are MNHEY and SMNVEV (reference sequence).

The chain has TRBV4-1 and TRBJ1-4; the match to TRBD1 covers 9 bases. V was pared by 3 bases and J by 7 bases, with 9 bases of the junction left unmatched. Per germline, CDR1 MGHRA and CDR2 YSYEKL. The CDR3 runs 16 residues. CDR3 sequence reads: CASSHPPGQGGEKLFF. CDR3 sequence (DNA): TGCGCCAGCAGCCATCCCCCGGGACAGGGAGGTGAAAAACTGTTTTTT.

This clone was seen a handful of times. The chain has TRBV28 and TRBJ1-6; D is perhaps TRBD1 (5 bases). The V gene's germline CDR1 is MDHEN and CDR2 SYDVKM. This CDR3 region has 13 residues. The CDR3 spells CATGHRYNSPLHF. The CDR3 nucleotides are TGTGCGACCGGGCACAGGTATAATTCACCCCTCCACTTT.

The rearrangement links TRBV19 to TRBJ1-6; 12 bases match TRBD1. The length of the CDR3 is 19 residues. Germline trimming cut 2 bases from V and 10 bases from J; bases unmatched to any gene: 15. Germline CDR1 LNHDA, CDR2 SQIVND (reference sequence). The CDR3 DNA sequence: TGTGCCAGTAGTATATCTTGGCCTGGCCCTGGGACAGGGGGCTCACCCCTCCACTTT. This sequence encodes CASSISWPGPGTGGSPLHF.

This clone has more than one count but fewer than ten. J is TRBJ2-5 and V is TRBV6-1; a possible D gene is TRBD1 (6 bases). V was clipped by 7 bases and J by 4 bases, with 13 bases between them. Germline V gene lookup returns CDR1 MNHNS and CDR2 SASEGT. This CDR3 region has 13 residues. As DNA, the CDR3 is TGTGCCAGCACGTCAGGGGATTCAGAGACCCAGTACTTC. Translated: CASTSGDSETQYF.

The sample holds a few counts of this clone. V gene TRBV5-1 combines with J gene TRBJ2-5, with 7 bases fitting TRBD1. The germline gives CDR1 SGHRS, CDR2 YFSETQ. V gave up 0 bases and J gave up 5 bases; unmatched junction bases: 13. This CDR3 spans 17 amino acids. CDR3 bases: TGCGCCAGCAGCTTGGGGGCCCAAGGGGGCTCTGGGGAGACCCAGTACTTC. The encoded protein is CASSLGAQGGSGETQYF.

The rearrangement uses TRBV7-2 and TRBJ2-7; TRBD1 agrees at 11 bases. This CDR3 has 15 amino acids. CDR1 is SGHTA and CDR2 is FQGNSA in the germline V gene. V was pared by 5 bases and J by 7 bases, with 10 bases of the junction left unmatched. The CDR3 reads CASSPQRTGGGEQYV. CDR3 nucleotides: TGTGCCAGCAGCCCCCAAAGGACAGGGGGCGGGGAGCAGTACGTC.

V is TRBV2 and J is TRBJ1-2; D not certain. The CDR3 loop spans 13 amino acids. The germline V gene encodes CDR1 SNHLY and CDR2 FYNNEI. V was trimmed by 6 bases and J by 4 bases, leaving 12 bases between them. CDR3 sequence (DNA): TGTGCCAGCAGGACCCCGGGGAGCTATGGCTACACCTTC. Translation gives CASRTPGSYGYTF. Variable domain in full (rest from reference TRBV2 and TRBJ1-2): EPEVTQTPSHQVTQMGQEVILRCVPISNHLYFYWYRQILGQKVEFLVSFYNNEISEKSEIFDDQFSVERPDGSNFTLKIRSTKLEDSAMYFCASRTPGSYGYTFGSGTRLTVV.

This clone came up a few times. An end of the junction differs from the germline gene, which may be a read error. The chain is built from TRBV4-1 and TRBJ2-5; possibly TRBD2 for D (7 bases). The CDR3 covers 16 residues. CDR1 is MGHRA and CDR2 is YSYEKL in the germline V gene. The CDR3: CASSQDTGGGGETQYF. The CDR3 DNA is TGTGCCAGCAGCCAAGATACCGGAGGGGGAGGGGAGACCCAGTACTTC.

The chain recombines TRBV7-2 with TRBJ2-7, with 11 nucleotides matching TRBD2. This CDR3 is 15 amino acids long. J lost 4 bases, V lost 5 bases, and 7 bases had no gene match. Germline CDR1 is SGHTA and CDR2 is FQGNSA. The CDR3 loop is CASSTGTSGPYEQYV. The CDR3 DNA follows: TGTGCCAGCAGCACCGGGACTAGCGGACCATACGAGCAGTACGTC.

In nucleotides, the CDR3 is TGTGCCAGCAGACCCAGGACACAACTGGAGACCCAGTACTTC. It encodes CASRPRTQLETQYF. This rearrangement joins TRBV6-1 to TRBJ2-5, with a possible D match to TRBD1 (5 bases). V lost 6 bases, J lost 5 bases, and 16 bases lay in between. CDR1 and CDR2 from the germline V gene are MNHNS and SASEGT. The CDR3 spans 14 residues.

The chain joins TRBV20-1 to TRBJ1-4; no definite D call. Trimming removed 1 base from V and 8 bases from J, with 5 bases in between. Germline V CDR1 and CDR2: DFQATT, SNEGSKA (reference sequence). The CDR3 consists of 11 residues. CDR3 sequence: CSARVEEKLFF. The CDR3 DNA sequence: TGCAGTGCTAGAGTCGAGGAAAAACTGTTTTTT.

The J gene is TRBJ2-7, the V gene TRBV5-4, with TRBD1 identical over 8 bases. This CDR3 is built from 13 residues. Unmatched junction bases numbered 6, after V lost 5 bases and J lost 5 bases. Per the germline V gene, CDR1 is SGHNT and CDR2 is YYREEE (reference sequence). The CDR3 coding sequence is TGTGCCAGCAGTGTTGACAGGGGCGACGAGCAGTACTTC. Amino acid sequence: CASSVDRGDEQYF.

This chain links TRBV12-5 with TRBJ2-7; D not certain. The CDR3 extends over 14 amino acids. Looked up from germline, CDR1 is LGHNT and CDR2 is FRNRAP. Trimming shortened V by 4 bases and J by 2 bases, and 12 bases separated the two germline ends. In DNA, the CDR3 is TGTGCTAGTGGTTACCCGACTGCTACCTACGAGCAGTACTTC. Residues: CASGYPTATYEQYF.

In nucleotides, the CDR3 is TGTGCCAGCAGGGGAGGGGCTGGAGAGACCCAGTACTTC. Amino acids: CASRGGAGETQYF. This rearrangement joins TRBV2 to TRBJ2-5; 7 bases align to TRBD2. V shed 6 bases, J shed 4 bases, and the junction held 5 bases outside the gene matches. CDR3 length equals 13 residues. Per the germline V gene, CDR1 is SNHLY and CDR2 is FYNNEI.

CDR3 region: CASSLEGHRYNEQFF. CDR3 nucleotides: TGTGCCAGCAGCTTAGAGGGACACCGATACAATGAGCAGTTCTTC. This rearrangement joins TRBV11-3 to TRBJ2-1; possible D gene TRBD1, 6 bases. V shed 0 bases and J shed 4 bases, with 10 bases lying between them. Germline CDR1 is SGHNT and CDR2 is YENEEA. The length of the CDR3 is 15 residues.